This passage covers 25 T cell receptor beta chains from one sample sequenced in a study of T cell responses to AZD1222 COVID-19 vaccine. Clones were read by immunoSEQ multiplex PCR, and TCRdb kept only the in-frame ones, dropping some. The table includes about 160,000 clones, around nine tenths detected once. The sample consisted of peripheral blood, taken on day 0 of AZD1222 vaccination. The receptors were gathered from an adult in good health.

The CDR3 is CASRDTGGGNQPQHF. The CDR3 bases are TGTGCCAGCAGAGACACAGGGGGCGGCAATCAGCCCCAGCATTTT. The chain has TRBV6-5 and TRBJ1-5; the match to TRBD1 covers 9 bases. The CDR3 spans 15 residues. The ends lost 6 bases at V and 2 bases at J; junction bases unmatched: 5. The germline V gene has CDR1 MNHEY and CDR2 SVGAGI.

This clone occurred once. The chain's CDR3 is CASSSGRSWGEKLFF. The CDR3 nucleotides read TGTGCCAGCAGCTCGGGACGTTCTTGGGGGGAAAAACTGTTTTTT. The chain uses TRBV5-5 and TRBJ1-4, with TRBD1 as a possible D gene (5 bases). V gave up 3 bases and J gave up 8 bases, with 17 bases separating them. In germline, CDR1 is SGHKS, CDR2 YYEKEE (reference sequence). The CDR3 runs 15 residues.

The DNA for the CDR3 is TGTGCCAGCAATGGACAGAACTCCTACGAGCAGTACTTC. Amino acid sequence: CASNGQNSYEQYF. The chain is built from TRBV6-5 and TRBJ2-7; TRBD1 is a possible D gene (6 bases). V was cut by 7 bases and J by 0 bases, with 10 bases left in between. The CDR3 spans 13 residues. Germline V gives CDR1 MNHEY, CDR2 SVGAGI.

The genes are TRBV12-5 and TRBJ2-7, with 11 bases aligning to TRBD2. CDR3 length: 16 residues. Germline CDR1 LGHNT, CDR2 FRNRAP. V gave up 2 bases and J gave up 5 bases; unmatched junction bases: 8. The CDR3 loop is CASGLLIAGGYHEQYF. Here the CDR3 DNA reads TGTGCTAGTGGTTTGTTGATAGCGGGAGGGTACCACGAGCAGTACTTC.

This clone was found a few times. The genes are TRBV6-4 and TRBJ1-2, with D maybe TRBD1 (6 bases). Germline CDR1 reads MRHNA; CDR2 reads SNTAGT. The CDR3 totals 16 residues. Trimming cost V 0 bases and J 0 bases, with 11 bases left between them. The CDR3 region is CASSDSATGANYGYTF. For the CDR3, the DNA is TGTGCCAGCAGTGACTCGGCGACAGGCGCTAACTATGGCTACACCTTC.

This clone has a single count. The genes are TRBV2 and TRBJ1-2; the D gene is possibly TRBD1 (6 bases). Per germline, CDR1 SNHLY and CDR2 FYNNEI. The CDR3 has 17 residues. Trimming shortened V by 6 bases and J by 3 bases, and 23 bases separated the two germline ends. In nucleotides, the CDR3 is TGTGCCAGCAGAGAAAGAGCAGAACAGGGTCCTCACTATGGCTACACCTTC. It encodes CASRERAEQGPHYGYTF.

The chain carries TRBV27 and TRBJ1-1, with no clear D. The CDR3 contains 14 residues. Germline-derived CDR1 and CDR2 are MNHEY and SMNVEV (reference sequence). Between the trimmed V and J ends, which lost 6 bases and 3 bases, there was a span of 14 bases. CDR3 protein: CASRLLTDYTEAFF. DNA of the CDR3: TGTGCCAGCAGGCTTCTTACAGACTACACTGAAGCTTTCTTT.

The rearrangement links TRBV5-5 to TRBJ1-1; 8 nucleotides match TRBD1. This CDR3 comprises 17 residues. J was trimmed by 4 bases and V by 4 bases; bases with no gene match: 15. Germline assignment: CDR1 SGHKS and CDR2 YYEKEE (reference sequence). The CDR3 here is CASSLHQGQVGGTEAFF. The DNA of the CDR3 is TGTGCCAGCAGCCTCCACCAGGGACAGGTGGGTGGCACTGAAGCTTTCTTT.

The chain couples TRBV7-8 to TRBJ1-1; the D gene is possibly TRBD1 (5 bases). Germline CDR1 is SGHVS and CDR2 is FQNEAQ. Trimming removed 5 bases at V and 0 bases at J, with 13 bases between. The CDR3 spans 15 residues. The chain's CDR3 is CASSLVGRLNTEAFF. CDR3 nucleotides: TGTGCCAGCAGCCTGGTGGGACGGCTGAACACTGAAGCTTTCTTT.

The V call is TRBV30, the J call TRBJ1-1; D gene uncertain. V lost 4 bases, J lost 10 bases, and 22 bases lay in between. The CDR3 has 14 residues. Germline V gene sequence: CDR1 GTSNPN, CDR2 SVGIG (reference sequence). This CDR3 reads CAWTKNGLPGGAFF. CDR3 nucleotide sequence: TGTGCCTGGACCAAAAATGGCCTCCCCGGTGGAGCTTTCTTT.

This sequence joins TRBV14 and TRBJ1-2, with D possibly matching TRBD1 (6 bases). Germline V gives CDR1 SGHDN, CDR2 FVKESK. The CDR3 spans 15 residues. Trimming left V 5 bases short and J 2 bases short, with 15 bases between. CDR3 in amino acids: CASSGVRGKNYGYTF. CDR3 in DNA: TGTGCCAGCAGCGGAGTTAGGGGGAAAAACTATGGCTACACCTTC.

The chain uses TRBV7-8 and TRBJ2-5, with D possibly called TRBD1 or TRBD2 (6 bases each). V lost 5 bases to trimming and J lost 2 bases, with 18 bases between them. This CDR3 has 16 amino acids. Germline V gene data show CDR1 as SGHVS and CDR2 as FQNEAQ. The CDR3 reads CASSVGGTIIQETQYF. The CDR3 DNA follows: TGTGCCAGCAGCGTGGGCGGGACAATCATACAAGAGACCCAGTACTTC.

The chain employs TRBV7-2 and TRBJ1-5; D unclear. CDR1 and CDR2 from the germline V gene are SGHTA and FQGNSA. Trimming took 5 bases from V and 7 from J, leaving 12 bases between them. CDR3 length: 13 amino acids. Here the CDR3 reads CASSLSKEQPQHF. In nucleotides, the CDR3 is TGTGCCAGCAGCCTCTCCAAGGAACAGCCCCAGCATTTT.

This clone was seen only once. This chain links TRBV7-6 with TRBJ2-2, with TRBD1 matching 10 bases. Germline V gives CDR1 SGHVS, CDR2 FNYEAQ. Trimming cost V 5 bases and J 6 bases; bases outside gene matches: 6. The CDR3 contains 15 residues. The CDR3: CASSEGQGKPGELFF. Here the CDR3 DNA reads TGTGCCAGCAGCGAGGGACAGGGGAAACCCGGGGAGCTGTTTTTT.

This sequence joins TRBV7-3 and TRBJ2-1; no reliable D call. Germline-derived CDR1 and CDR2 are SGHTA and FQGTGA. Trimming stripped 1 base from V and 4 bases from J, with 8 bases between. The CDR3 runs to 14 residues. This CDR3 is CASSLSGSYNEQFF. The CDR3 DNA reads TGTGCCAGCAGCTTAAGCGGCAGTTACAATGAGCAGTTCTTC.

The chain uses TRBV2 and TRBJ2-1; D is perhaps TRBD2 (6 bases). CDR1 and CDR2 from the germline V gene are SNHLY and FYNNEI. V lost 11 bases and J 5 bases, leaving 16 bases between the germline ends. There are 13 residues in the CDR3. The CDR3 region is CALLRVADNEQFF. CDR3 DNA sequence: TGTGCCCTACTGAGGGTAGCGGACAATGAGCAGTTCTTC.

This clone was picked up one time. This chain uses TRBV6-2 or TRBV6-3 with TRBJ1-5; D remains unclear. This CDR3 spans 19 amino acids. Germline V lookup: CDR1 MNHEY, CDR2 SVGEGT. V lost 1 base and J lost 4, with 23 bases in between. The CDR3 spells CASSYLGGRKPAVNQPQHF. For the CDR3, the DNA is TGTGCCAGCAGTTACTTAGGTGGACGTAAGCCGGCGGTGAATCAGCCCCAGCATTTT.

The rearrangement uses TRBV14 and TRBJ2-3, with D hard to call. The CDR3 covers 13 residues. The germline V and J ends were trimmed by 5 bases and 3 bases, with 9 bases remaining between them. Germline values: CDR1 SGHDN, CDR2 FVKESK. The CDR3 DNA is TGTGCCAGCAGCGATAGACTGACAGATACGCAGTATTTT. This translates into CASSDRLTDTQYF.

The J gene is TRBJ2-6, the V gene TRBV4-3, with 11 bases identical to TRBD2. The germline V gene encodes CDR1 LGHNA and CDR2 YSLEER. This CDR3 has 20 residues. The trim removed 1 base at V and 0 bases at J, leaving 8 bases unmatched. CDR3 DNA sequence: TGCGCCAGCAGCCAAGTCCTAGCGGGGGGTCCTAACTCTGGGGCCAACGTCCTGACTTTC. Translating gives CASSQVLAGGPNSGANVLTF.

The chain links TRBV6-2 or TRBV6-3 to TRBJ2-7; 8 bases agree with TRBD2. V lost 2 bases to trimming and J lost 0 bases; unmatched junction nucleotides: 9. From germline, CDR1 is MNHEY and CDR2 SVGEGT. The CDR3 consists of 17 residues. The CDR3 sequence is CASSYRVLAESSYEQYF. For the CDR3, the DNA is TGTGCCAGCAGTTACAGGGTACTAGCGGAGAGCTCCTACGAGCAGTACTTC.

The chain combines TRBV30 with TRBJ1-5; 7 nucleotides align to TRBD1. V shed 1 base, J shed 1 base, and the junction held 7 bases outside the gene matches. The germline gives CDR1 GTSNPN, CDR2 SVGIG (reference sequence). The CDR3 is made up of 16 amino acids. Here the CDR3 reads CAWSDYHRGSNQPQHF. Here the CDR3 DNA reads TGTGCCTGGAGTGACTACCACAGGGGAAGCAATCAGCCCCAGCATTTT.

The CDR3 loop reads CASSFAGQGGEKLFF. In DNA, the CDR3 is TGTGCCAGCAGTTTTGCGGGACAGGGGGGTGAAAAACTGTTTTTT. The chain carries TRBV27 and TRBJ1-4; 11 nucleotides match TRBD1. Germline CDR1 reads MNHEY; CDR2 reads SMNVEV (reference sequence). The CDR3 extends over 15 amino acids. V gave up 3 bases and J gave up 7 bases; unmatched junction bases: 4.

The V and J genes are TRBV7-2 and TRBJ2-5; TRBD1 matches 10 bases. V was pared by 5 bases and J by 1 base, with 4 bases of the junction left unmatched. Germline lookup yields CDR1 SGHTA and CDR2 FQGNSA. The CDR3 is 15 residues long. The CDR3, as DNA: TGTGCCAGCAGCAGGGGGACAGGGGTCCAAGAGACCCAGTACTTC. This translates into CASSRGTGVQETQYF.

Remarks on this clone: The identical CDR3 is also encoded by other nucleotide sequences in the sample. The CDR3 coding sequence is TGTGCCACCAGTGACCCGGGGGGGAGCTCCTACAATGAGCAGTTCTTC. Its translation is CATSDPGGSSYNEQFF. V is TRBV24-1 and J is TRBJ2-1; the match to TRBD2 covers 8 bases. Germline-derived CDR1 and CDR2 are KGHDR and SFDVKD. Unmatched junction bases numbered 4, after V lost 4 bases and J lost 0 bases. The CDR3 has 16 residues.

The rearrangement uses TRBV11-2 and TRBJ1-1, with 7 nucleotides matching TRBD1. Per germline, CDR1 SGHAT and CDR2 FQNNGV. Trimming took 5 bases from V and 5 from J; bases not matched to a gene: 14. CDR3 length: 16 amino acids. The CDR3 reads CASSLRTGFKGTEAFF. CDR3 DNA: TGTGCCAGCAGCCTACGGACAGGATTCAAGGGGACTGAAGCTTTCTTT.